The entry below gives a single T cell receptor beta chain sequence along with its context. The V end lost 4 bases, the J end lost 0 bases, and 17 bases lay between the germline ends. Germline-derived CDR1 and CDR2 are SGHNT and YYREEE (reference sequence). The length of the CDR3 is 17 residues. Some clones are missing from TCRdb's copy, which holds only in-frame ones; the method was immunoSEQ multiplex PCR. Among some 300,000 clones, over 85% were seen once, and the ten largest hold almost 9.5%. The data originate from a study of blood T cell repertoires in COVID-19. The chain recombines TRBV5-4 with TRBJ2-4, with a tentative D call TRBD1 (6 bases). The clonotype originates from a woman aged 30 to 39 who had recovered from COVID-19. The specimen sequenced was PBMCs or T cells enriched from blood (not recorded which). The CDR3 region has the DNA TGTGCCAGCAGCACCCTGGGGGCGTCGCTAGCCAAAAACATTCAGTACTTC. Residues: CASSTLGASLAKNIQYF.